This T cell receptor beta chain originates from a study of read filtering for tumor transcriptome and immune sequencing. Overall study context: IR-seq gave about 3.5 to 10.27 million TCR reads per sample; RNA-seq gave about 80 to 1273.

Study conclusions and caveats: This fraction held mixed bone marrow immune cells after CD138-negative sorting. Correlation between methods rose after single-read clonotypes were removed.

This library used approximately 370 ng RNA and molecular barcoded adaptors spanning alpha/delta and beta/gamma chains. TCRdb fed the reads into MiXCR, producing one record per CDR3 protein. The sample yields some 120,000 distinct CDR3 sequences, around 13% seen once. With respect to this clonotype: The antigen is unknown.

V lost 1 base, J lost 2 bases, and 13 bases stayed unmatched. CDR1 and CDR2 from the germline V gene are SGHTA and FQGNSA. The CDR3 spans 19 residues. The receptor's source is a donor older than 35 with multiple myeloma. This rearrangement joins TRBV7-2 to TRBJ2-5, with 10 bases identical to TRBD2. Material: a population of CD138-negative cells sorted from bone marrow. Here the CDR3 DNA reads TGTGCCAGCAGCTTAGGGGTTGAGGGGACTAGCGTATTACAAGAGACCCAGTACTTC. Protein sequence: CASSLGVEGTSVLQETQYF.